Sequencing of this T cell receptor beta chain was carried out in a study of blood T cell repertoires in COVID-19. At the level of the study: Specimens from acute and convalescent COVID-19 originated in the United States, Italy and Spain. Nucleic acid was either cDNA or gDNA, and it came from T cells, B-cell-depleted T cells, or PBMCs.

Generated by immunoSEQ multiplex PCR, the TCRdb table keeps only in-frame clones and is missing some. Of about 150,000 clones in the sample, roughly 88% were seen once. Germline V gene lookup returns CDR1 SGHTS and CDR2 YDEGEE. The CDR3 is made up of 14 amino acids. The V gene lost 2 bases and the J gene lost 6 bases, with 12 bases spanning the gap. The source of this sequence is a woman aged 45-60 years with acute or convalescent COVID-19. This chain joins TRBV5-8 and TRBJ1-5; no reliable D call. The sequencing sample was made of peripheral blood. The CDR3 DNA follows: TGTGCCAGCAGCTTCACTGGATCGGGTCAGCCCCAGCATTTT. Translating it yields CASSFTGSGQPQHF.